This TCR beta chain was sequenced in a study of blood T cell repertoires in COVID-19. Looking at the study overall: The United States, Italy and Spain provided the acute and convalescent COVID-19 samples. PBMCs, B-cell-depleted T cells, or T cells were the source of the cDNA or gDNA that made up the material.

Original processing notes: For nucleated cells, counts were estimated from reference gene primer amplification. Libraries were prepared by immunoSEQ multiplex PCR; TCRdb keeps only in-frame clonotypes and omits some of them. The V and J calls and clone size were taken over from that table, and D and trimming were inferred from the DNA. The sample lists 300,000 to 450,000 clones, about 85% occurring once. Unmatched junction bases numbered 1, after V lost 2 bases and J lost 4 bases. The CDR3 contains 13 residues. Germline assignment: CDR1 MNHEY and CDR2 SVGAGI. Input material: peripheral blood. This receptor was obtained from a woman under 30 with acute or convalescent COVID-19. The J gene is TRBJ1-2, the V gene TRBV6-5, with TRBD1 matching 7 bases. This chain's CDR3 is CASSYGDSYGYTF. The CDR3 DNA is TGTGCCAGCAGTTACGGGGACAGCTATGGCTACACCTTC.